The rows below give T cell receptor beta chains drawn from one sample of a study of blood T cells in healthy people across ages. MiXCR, applied by TCRdb to the 5' RACE reads, yields one record per CDR3 protein. The data contain about 930,000 distinct CDR3 sequences, 25% to 30% of them singletons. The sample also formed part of further work on T cells of mothers and their children.

The source material was blood. These receptors all stem from a woman between 35 and 50 years old in good health. CDR3s include the opening cysteine and the closing phenylalanine or tryptophan. The order of the fields is V gene, clone size, CDR3 protein. Some rows have no size entry. The others give once, few or many, or a class for an expanded clone.

>TRBV20-1|-
CSATGDPSSYNEQYF
>TRBV19|-
CASSRLSGSSYEQYF
>TRBV20-1|many
CSAEPRTETNEKLFF
>TRBV7-2|many
CASSLTSSGGQTYEQYF
>TRBV20-1|-
CSASVGTEANYGYTF
>TRBV28|-
CASSLLSPRGDVNNEKLFF
>TRBV7-9|-
CASSLGESRQGFQPQHF
>TRBV5-1|-
CAGSFQAIRGSEQYF
>TRBV6-2/TRBV6-3|-
CAGSYYAARNLYEQYF
>TRBV30|few
CACQGQGLREQYF
>TRBV20-1|-
CSAGVPNPETQYF
>TRBV19|many
CASSMTGAYEQYF
>TRBV7-2|-
CASSRTRPNEQYF
>TRBV29-1|few
CSVSGGDYNEQFF
>TRBV20-1|-
CSARLNTDTQYF